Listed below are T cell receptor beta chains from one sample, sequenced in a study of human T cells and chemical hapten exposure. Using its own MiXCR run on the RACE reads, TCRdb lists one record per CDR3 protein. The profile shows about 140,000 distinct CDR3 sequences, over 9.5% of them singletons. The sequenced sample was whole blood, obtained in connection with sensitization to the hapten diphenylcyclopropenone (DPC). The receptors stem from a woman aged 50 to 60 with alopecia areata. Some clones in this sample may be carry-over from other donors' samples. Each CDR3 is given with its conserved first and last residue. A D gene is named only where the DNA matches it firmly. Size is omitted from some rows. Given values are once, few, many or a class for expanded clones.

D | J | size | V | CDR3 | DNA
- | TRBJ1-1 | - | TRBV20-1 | CSARDLSPNTEAFF | TGCAGTGCTAGAGATTTGTCGCCGAACACTGAAGCTTTCTTT
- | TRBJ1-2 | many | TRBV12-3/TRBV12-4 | CASSLEGDGYGYTF | TGTGCCAGCAGTTTAGAAGGAGATGGGTATGGCTACACCTTC
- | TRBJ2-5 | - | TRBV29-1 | CSGGEEREWRKETQYF | TGCAGCGGAGGGGAGGAGAGGGAATGGCGGAAAGAGACCCAGTACTTC
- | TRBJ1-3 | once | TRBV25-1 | CASSENWGGSGDTIYF | TGTGCCAGCAGTGAAAACTGGGGAGGCTCTGGAGACACCATATATTTT
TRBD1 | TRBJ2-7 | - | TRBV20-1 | CSARDLGTDDLGYEQYF | TGCAGTGCTAGAGATCTCGGGACAGATGATTTGGGCTACGAGCAGTACTTC
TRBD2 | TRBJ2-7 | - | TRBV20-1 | CSARDLSGRSYEQYF | TGCAGTGCTAGAGATCTTAGCGGGCGCTCCTACGAGCAGTACTTC
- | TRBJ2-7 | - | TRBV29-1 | CSVGGGGASYEQYF | TGCAGCGTTGGCGGAGGGGGCGCGTCCTACGAGCAGTACTTC
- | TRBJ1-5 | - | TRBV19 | CASRSGVRNQPQHF | TGTGCCAGCCGCTCGGGGGTGCGCAATCAGCCCCAGCATTTT
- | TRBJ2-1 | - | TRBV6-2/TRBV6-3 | CASSRANEQFF | TGTGCCAGCAGCCGAGCCAATGAGCAGTTCTTC
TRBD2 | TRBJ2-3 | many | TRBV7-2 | CASSLAVLAGRADTQYF | TGTGCCAGCAGCTTAGCCGTACTAGCGGGAAGGGCAGATACGCAGTATTTT
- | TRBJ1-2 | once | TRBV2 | CASSFTGFGGYTF | TGTGCCAGCAGTTTCACAGGGTTTGGCGGCTACACCTTC
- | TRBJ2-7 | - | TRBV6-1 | CASKAGSYEQYF | TGTGCCAGCAAAGCCGGTTCCTACGAGCAGTACTTC
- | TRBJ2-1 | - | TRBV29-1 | CSGFWPGPRSYNEQFF | TGCAGCGGTTTTTGGCCGGGTCCCCGCTCCTACAATGAGCAGTTCTTC
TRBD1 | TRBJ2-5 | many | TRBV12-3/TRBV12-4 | CASSLFHGTGEETQYF | TGTGCCAGCAGTTTATTCCACGGGACAGGGGAAGAGACCCAGTACTTC
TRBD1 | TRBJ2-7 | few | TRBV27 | CASSLFGQGVYEQYF | TGTGCCAGCAGTTTATTTGGACAGGGGGTTTACGAGCAGTACTTC
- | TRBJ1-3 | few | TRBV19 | CASTSLSGNTIYF | TGTGCCAGTACAAGCCTCTCTGGAAACACCATATATTTT
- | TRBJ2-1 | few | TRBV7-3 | CASSLMASSSYNEQFF | TGTGCCAGCAGCTTGATGGCGTCTAGCTCCTACAATGAGCAGTTCTTC
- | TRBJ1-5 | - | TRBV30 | CAWSGGGQGNQPQHF | TGTGCCTGGAGTGGGGGAGGGCAGGGCAATCAGCCCCAGCATTTT
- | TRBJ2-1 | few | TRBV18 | CASSPQQGYNEQFF | TGTGCCAGCTCACCACAACAGGGCTACAATGAGCAGTTCTTC
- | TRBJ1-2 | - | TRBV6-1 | CASSVGTSYGYTF | TGTGCCAGCAGTGTGGGGACTTCATATGGCTACACCTTC
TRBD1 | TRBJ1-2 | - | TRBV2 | CASSPPGQGDGYTF | TGTGCCAGCAGTCCACCGGGACAGGGAGATGGCTACACCTTC
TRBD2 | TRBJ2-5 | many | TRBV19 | CASSIKVGLAGETQYF | TGTGCCAGTAGTATAAAGGTCGGGCTAGCGGGAGAGACCCAGTACTTC
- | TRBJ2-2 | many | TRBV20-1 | CSAGTRQGSGELFF | TGCAGTGCTGGGACTCGTCAGGGGAGCGGGGAGCTGTTTTTT
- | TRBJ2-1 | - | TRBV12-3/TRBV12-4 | CASSPRKGIGAEQFF | TGTGCCAGCAGTCCCCGGAAGGGGATAGGAGCTGAGCAGTTCTTC
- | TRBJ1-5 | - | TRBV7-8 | CASSLLPGRGEQPQHF | TGTGCCAGCAGCTTACTCCCAGGGCGAGGCGAACAGCCCCAGCATTTT
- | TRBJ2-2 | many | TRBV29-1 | CSVLPSDGPVGELFF | TGCAGCGTCCTCCCAAGTGATGGCCCAGTCGGGGAGCTGTTTTTT
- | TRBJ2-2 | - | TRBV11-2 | CASSLERGNTGELFF | TGTGCCAGCAGCTTAGAACGGGGGAACACCGGGGAGCTGTTTTTT
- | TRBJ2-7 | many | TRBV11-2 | CASSLAGGQYF | TGTGCCAGCAGCTTAGCCGGAGGGCAGTACTTC
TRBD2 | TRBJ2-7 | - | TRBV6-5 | CASSSPGTSGSMLGYEQYF | TGTGCCAGCAGTTCCCCCGGGACTAGCGGGAGTATGCTCGGCTACGAGCAGTACTTC
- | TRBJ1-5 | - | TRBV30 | CAWSGLGYNQPQHF | TGTGCCTGGAGTGGGCTGGGCTACAATCAGCCCCAGCATTTT
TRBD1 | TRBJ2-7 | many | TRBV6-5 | CASSYFGTGDYEQYF | TGTGCCAGCAGTTACTTTGGGACAGGGGACTACGAGCAGTACTTC
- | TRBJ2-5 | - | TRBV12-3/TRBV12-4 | CASSFGSKTQYF | TGTGCCAGCAGTTTTGGTAGCAAGACCCAGTACTTC
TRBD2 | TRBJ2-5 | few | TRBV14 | CASSHIAGGPETQYF | TGTGCCAGCAGCCATATAGCGGGAGGGCCGGAGACCCAGTACTTC
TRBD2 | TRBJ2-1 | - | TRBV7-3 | CASSLFLAADNEQFF | TGTGCCAGCAGCTTATTTCTAGCGGCCGACAATGAGCAGTTCTTC
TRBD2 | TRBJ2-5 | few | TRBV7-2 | CASSLARVSGETQYF | TGTGCCAGCAGCTTAGCCCGAGTTAGCGGGGAGACCCAGTACTTC
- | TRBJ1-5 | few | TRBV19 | CASSIEARPQHF | TGTGCCAGTAGTATAGAGGCGAGGCCCCAGCATTTT
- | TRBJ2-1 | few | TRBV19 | CASSRDFSSYNEQFF | TGTGCCAGTAGTCGGGACTTCAGCTCCTACAATGAGCAGTTCTTC
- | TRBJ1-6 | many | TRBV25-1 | CASRRRTVSSYNSPLHF | TGTGCCAGCAGGCGGAGGACAGTAAGCTCCTATAATTCACCCCTCCACTTT
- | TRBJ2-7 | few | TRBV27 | CASRPDGAYEQYF | TGTGCCAGCAGACCGGACGGAGCCTACGAGCAGTACTTC
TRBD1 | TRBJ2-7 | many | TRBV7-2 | CASSPAGTGVGEQYF | TGTGCCAGCAGCCCGGCCGGGACAGGGGTAGGCGAGCAGTACTTC
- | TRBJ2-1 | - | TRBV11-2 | CASSLGWEREQFF | TGTGCCAGCAGCTTAGGTTGGGAGAGGGAGCAGTTCTTC
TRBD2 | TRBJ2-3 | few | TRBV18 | CATLPLSGRGTDTQYF | TGTGCCACCCTACCACTAAGCGGGAGAGGGACAGATACGCAGTATTTT
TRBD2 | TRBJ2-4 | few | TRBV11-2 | CASSLSLAVAKNIQYF | TGTGCCAGCAGCTTGAGTCTAGCGGTAGCCAAAAACATTCAGTACTTC
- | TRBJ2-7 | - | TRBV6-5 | CASSSTGVTGRLWEQYF | TGTGCCAGCAGCTCTACCGGGGTGACGGGGCGTCTGTGGGAGCAGTACTTC
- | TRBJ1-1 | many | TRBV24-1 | CATSDFAPACEAFF | TGTGCCACCAGTGATTTTGCGCCCGCCTGTGAAGCTTTCTTT
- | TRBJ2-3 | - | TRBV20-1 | CSAPSPPREDTQYF | TGCAGTGCTCCCTCCCCCCCGCGGGAAGATACGCAGTATTTT
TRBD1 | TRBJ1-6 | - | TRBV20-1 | CSASRDRNQLGNSPLHF | TGCAGTGCTAGCCGGGACAGGAATCAATTGGGTAATTCACCCCTCCACTTT
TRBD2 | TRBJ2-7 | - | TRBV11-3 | CASTQRGREGRWEQYF | TGTGCCAGCACGCAAAGAGGGCGGGAGGGCCGGTGGGAGCAGTACTTC